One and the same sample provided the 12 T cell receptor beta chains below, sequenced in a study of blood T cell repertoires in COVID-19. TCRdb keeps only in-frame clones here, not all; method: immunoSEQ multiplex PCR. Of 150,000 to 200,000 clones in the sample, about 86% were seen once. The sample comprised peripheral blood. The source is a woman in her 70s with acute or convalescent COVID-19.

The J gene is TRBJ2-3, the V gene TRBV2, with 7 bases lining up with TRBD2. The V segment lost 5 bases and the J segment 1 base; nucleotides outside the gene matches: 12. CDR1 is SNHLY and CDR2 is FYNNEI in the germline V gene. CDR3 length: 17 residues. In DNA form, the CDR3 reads TGTGCCAGCAGTCGTGCTAAGGGCGGGAGAGGCACAGATACGCAGTATTTT. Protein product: CASSRAKGGRGTDTQYF.

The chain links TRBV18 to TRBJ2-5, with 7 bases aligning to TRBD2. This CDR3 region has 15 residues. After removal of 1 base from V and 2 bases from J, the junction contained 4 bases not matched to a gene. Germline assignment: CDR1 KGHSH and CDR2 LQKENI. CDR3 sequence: CASSPLGGKQETQYF. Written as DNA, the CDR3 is TGTGCCAGCTCACCACTGGGGGGGAAGCAAGAGACCCAGTACTTC.

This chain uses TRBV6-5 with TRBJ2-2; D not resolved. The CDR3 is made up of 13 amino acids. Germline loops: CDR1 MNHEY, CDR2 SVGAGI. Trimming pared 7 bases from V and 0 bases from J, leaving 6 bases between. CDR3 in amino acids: CASISSNTGELFF. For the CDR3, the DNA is TGTGCCAGCATTTCTTCGAACACCGGGGAGCTGTTTTTT.

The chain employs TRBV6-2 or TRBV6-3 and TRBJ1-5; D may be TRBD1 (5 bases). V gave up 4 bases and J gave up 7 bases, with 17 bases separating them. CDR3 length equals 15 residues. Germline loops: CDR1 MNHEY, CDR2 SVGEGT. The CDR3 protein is CASSSGRKGMQPQHF. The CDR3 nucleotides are TGTGCCAGCAGTTCAGGGAGGAAGGGAATGCAGCCCCAGCATTTT.

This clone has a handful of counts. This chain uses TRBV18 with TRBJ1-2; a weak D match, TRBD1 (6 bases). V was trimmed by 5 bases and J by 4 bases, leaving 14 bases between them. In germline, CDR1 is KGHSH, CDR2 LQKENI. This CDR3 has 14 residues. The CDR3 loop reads CASSSGDTSYGYTF. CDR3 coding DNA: TGTGCCAGCTCAAGCGGGGACACCAGCTATGGCTACACCTTC.

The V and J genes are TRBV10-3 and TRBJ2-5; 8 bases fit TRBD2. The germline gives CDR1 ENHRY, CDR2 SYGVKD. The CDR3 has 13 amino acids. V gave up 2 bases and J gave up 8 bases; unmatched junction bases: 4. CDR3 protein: CAISEVTSDTQYF. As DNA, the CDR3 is TGTGCCATCAGTGAGGTGACTAGCGATACCCAGTACTTC.

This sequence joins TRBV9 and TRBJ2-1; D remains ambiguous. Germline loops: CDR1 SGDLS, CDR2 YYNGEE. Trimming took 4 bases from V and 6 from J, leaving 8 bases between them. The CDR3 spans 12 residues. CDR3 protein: CASSLLGNEQFF. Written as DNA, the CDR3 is TGTGCCAGCAGCTTACTCGGCAATGAGCAGTTCTTC.

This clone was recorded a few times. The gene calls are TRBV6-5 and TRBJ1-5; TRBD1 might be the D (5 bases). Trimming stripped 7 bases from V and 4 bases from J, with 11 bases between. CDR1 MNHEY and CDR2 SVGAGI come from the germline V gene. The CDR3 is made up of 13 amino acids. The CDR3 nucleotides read TGTGCCAGCAACCTGGACACTAATCAGCCCCAGCATTTT. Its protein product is CASNLDTNQPQHF.

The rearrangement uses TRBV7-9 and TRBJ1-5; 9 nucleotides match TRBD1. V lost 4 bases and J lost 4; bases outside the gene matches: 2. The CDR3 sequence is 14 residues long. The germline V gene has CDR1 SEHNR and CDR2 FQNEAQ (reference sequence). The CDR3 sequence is CASSSTGGNQPQHF. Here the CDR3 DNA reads TGTGCCAGCAGCTCGACAGGGGGAAATCAGCCCCAGCATTTT.

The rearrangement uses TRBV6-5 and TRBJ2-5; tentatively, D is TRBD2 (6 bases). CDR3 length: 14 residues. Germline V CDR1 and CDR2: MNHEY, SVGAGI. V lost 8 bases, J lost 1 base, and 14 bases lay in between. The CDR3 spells CASSGVFTQETQYF. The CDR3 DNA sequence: TGTGCCAGCTCGGGGGTCTTTACCCAAGAGACCCAGTACTTC.

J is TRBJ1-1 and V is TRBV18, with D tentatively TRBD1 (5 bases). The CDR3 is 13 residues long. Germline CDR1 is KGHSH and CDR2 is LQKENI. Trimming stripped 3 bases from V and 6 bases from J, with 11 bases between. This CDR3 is CASSPRQPSEAFF. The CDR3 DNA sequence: TGTGCCAGCTCACCGCGACAGCCCTCTGAAGCTTTCTTT.

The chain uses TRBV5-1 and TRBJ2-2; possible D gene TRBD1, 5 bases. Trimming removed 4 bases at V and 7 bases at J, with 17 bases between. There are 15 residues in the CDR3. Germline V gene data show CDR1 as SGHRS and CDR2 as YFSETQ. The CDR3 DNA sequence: TGCGCCAGCAGCCCAAGGGGCAGGGCGGACGGGGAGCTGTTTTTT. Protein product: CASSPRGRADGELFF.